This T cell receptor (beta chain) appears in the sequencing data of a study of blood T cell repertoires in COVID-19. Study as a whole: Acute and convalescent COVID-19 samples came from the United States, Italy and Spain. PBMCs, B-cell-depleted T cells, or T cells were the source of the cDNA or gDNA that made up the material.

CDR1 LNHDA and CDR2 SQIVND come from the germline V gene (reference sequence). Trimming cost V 3 bases and J 6 bases; bases outside gene matches: 4. This CDR3 is 13 amino acids long. Study processing details: Scientists estimated how many nucleated cells there were by amplifying reference gene primers. Only in-frame clones appear in the TCRdb table, and some are missing; sequencing was by immunoSEQ multiplex PCR. V and J calls plus clone size are reproduced from that table; the DNA served to infer D and trimming. The sample consists of under 200,000 clones, approximately 91% of them appearing once. The TCR was taken from a man aged 18 to 29 with acute or convalescent COVID-19. The chain recombines TRBV19 with TRBJ1-1; 7 nucleotides agree with TRBD1. The sample taken for sequencing was peripheral blood. The CDR3 region is CASSIWDSSEAFF. CDR3 bases: TGTGCCAGTAGTATTTGGGACAGCTCTGAAGCTTTCTTT.